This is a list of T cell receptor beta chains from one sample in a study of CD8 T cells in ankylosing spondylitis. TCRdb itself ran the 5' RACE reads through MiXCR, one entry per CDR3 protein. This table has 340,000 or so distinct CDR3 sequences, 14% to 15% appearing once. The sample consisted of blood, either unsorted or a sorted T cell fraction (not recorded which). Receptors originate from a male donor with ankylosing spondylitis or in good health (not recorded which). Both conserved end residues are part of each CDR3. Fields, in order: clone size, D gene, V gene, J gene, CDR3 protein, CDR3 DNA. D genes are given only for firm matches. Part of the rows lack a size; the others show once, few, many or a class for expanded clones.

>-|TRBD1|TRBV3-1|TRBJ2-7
CASSLGTGDEQYF
TGTGCCAGCAGCCTCGGGACAGGGGACGAGCAGTACTTC
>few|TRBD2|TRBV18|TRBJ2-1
CASSQGTSGMRSYNEQFF
TGTGCCAGCTCACAAGGGACTAGCGGGATGAGGTCCTACAATGAGCAGTTCTTC
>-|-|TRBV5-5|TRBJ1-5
CASSLGRAGQPQHF
TGTGCCAGCAGCTTGGGCAGGGCGGGTCAGCCCCAGCATTTT
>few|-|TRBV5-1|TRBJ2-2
CASGPTAGLGTGELFF
TGCGCCAGCGGCCCAACAGCTGGATTAGGGACCGGGGAGCTGTTTTTT
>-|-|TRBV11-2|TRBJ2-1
CASSLGRGAWDEQFF
TGTGCCAGCAGCTTAGGACGCGGGGCGTGGGATGAGCAGTTCTTC
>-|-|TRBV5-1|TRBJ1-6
CASSFSSGGVSPLHF
TGCGCCAGCAGCTTTTCGAGCGGCGGGGTTTCACCCCTCCACTTT
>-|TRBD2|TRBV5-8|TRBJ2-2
CASSEGTSGRPGELFF
TGTGCCAGCAGCGAAGGGACTAGCGGGAGGCCCGGGGAGCTGTTTTTT
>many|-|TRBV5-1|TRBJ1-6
CASSLEMYAGSPLHF
TGCGCCAGCAGCTTGGAAATGTACGCTGGTTCTCCCCTCCACTTT
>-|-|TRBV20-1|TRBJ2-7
CSAREPRTGREQYF
TGCAGTGCTAGAGAGCCCAGAACCGGGCGAGAGCAGTACTTC
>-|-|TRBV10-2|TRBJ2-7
CASSGPWMVYEQYF
TGCGCCAGCAGTGGTCCCTGGATGGTTTACGAGCAGTACTTC
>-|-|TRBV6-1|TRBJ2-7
CASSRGKGYHEQYF
TGTGCCAGCAGTCGCGGGAAGGGTTATCACGAGCAGTACTTC
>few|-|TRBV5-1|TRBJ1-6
CASSLDQKNSPLHF
TGCGCCAGCAGCTTGGACCAGAAAAATTCACCCCTCCACTTT
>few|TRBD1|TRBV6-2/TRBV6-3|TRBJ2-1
CASSYDRGLGNEQFF
TGTGCCAGCAGTTACGACAGGGGGCTAGGCAATGAGCAGTTCTTC
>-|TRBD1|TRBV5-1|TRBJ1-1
CASSSHRGGPTEAFF
TGCGCCAGCAGCTCACACAGGGGGGGTCCCACTGAAGCTTTCTTT
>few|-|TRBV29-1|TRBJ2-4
CSVVKDSNVQYF
TGCAGCGTTGTGAAGGACTCGAACGTTCAGTACTTC
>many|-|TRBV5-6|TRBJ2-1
CASSFPASGNEQFF
TGTGCCAGCAGCTTTCCAGCGTCTGGCAATGAGCAGTTCTTC
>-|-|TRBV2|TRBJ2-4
CASSLDGGIAKNIQYF
TGTGCCAGCAGTCTGGACGGGGGTATAGCCAAAAACATTCAGTACTTC
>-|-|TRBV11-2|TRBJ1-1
CASSPLAGGTTEAFF
TGTGCCAGCAGCCCCCTAGCCGGGGGTACGACTGAAGCTTTCTTT
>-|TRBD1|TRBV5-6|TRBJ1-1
CASSSDRVPEAFF
TGTGCCAGCAGCTCGGACAGGGTCCCTGAAGCTTTCTTT
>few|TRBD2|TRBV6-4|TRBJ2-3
CASSDSGRATDTQYF
TGTGCCAGCAGTGACAGCGGGAGGGCCACAGATACGCAGTATTTT
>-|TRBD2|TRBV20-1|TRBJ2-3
CSASGGADTQYF
TGCAGTGCTAGCGGGGGGGCAGATACGCAGTATTTT
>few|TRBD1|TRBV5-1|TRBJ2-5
CASSPRQGETQYF
TGCGCCAGCAGCCCTAGACAGGGAGAGACCCAGTACTTC
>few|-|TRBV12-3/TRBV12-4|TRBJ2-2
CASSLYGETGELFF
TGTGCCAGCAGTTTGTACGGGGAGACCGGGGAGCTGTTTTTT
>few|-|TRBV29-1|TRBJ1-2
CSVESPGPPYGYTF
TGCAGCGTTGAGTCCCCCGGCCCCCCCTATGGCTACACCTTC
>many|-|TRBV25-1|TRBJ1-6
CASSPSGDSPLHF
TGTGCCAGCAGTCCATCCGGGGATTCACCCCTCCACTTT
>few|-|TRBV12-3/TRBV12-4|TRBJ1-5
CASRQGRSNQPQHF
TGTGCCAGCAGACAGGGACGGAGCAATCAGCCCCAGCATTTT
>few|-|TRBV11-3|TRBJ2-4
CASSLSDIQYF
TGTGCCAGCAGCTTATCTGACATTCAGTACTTC
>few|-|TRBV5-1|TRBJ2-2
CASRLGTSNTGELFF
TGCGCCAGCAGACTCGGGACGTCGAACACCGGGGAGCTGTTTTTT
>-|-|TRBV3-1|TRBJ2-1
CASSQGPENYNEQFF
TGTGCCAGCAGCCAAGGCCCCGAAAACTACAATGAGCAGTTCTTC
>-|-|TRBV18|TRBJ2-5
CASSPRGAQETQYF
TGTGCCAGCTCACCGAGAGGAGCTCAAGAGACCCAGTACTTC
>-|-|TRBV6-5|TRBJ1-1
CASSYGGASGSVTEAFF
TGTGCCAGCAGTTATGGGGGGGCCAGCGGATCGGTCACTGAAGCTTTCTTT
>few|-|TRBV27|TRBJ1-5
CASSPSRGYSNQPQHF
TGTGCCAGCAGTCCATCCAGGGGATATAGCAATCAGCCCCAGCATTTT
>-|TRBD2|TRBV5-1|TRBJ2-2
CASSNTAGAPTGELFF
TGCGCCAGCAGCAACACAGCGGGAGCGCCCACCGGGGAGCTGTTTTTT
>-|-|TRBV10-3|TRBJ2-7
CAISESKTAYEQYF
TGTGCCATCAGTGAGTCGAAAACGGCCTACGAGCAGTACTTC
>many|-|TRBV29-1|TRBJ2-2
CSARRGLGPGELFF
TGCAGCGCCCGACGGGGTCTGGGGCCCGGGGAGCTGTTTTTT
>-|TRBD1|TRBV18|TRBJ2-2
CASSPWTGRGTGELFF
TGTGCCAGCTCACCCTGGACAGGGAGAGGCACCGGGGAGCTGTTTTTT
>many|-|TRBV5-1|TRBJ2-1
CASSKEVGSYNEQFF
TGCGCCAGCAGCAAGGAGGTGGGATCCTACAATGAGCAGTTCTTC
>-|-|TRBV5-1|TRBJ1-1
CASRNGQSGGTEAFF
TGCGCCAGCAGAAATGGACAGTCGGGGGGCACTGAAGCTTTCTTT
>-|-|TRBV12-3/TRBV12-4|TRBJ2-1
CASSEPGLKSSYNEQFF
TGTGCCAGCAGTGAACCAGGACTCAAAAGCTCCTACAATGAGCAGTTCTTC
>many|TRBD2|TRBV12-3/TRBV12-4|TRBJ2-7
CASSRGLAGDEQYF
TGTGCCAGCAGCCGGGGACTAGCGGGCGACGAGCAGTACTTC
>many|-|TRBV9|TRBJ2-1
CASSVVGSSYNEQFF
TGTGCCAGCAGCGTAGTAGGTAGCTCCTACAATGAGCAGTTCTTC
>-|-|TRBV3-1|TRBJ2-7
CASSQDYGSYEQYF
TGTGCCAGCAGCCAAGATTATGGATCCTACGAGCAGTACTTC
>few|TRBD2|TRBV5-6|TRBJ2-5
CASSLYLPLADQETQYF
TGTGCCAGCAGCTTGTATCTACCACTAGCGGACCAAGAGACCCAGTACTTC
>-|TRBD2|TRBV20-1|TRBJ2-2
CSAKVAGVNTGELFF
TGCAGTGCTAAAGTAGCGGGAGTGAACACCGGGGAGCTGTTTTTT
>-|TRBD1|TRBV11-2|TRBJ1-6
CASSKAMGQGSSPLHF
TGTGCCAGCAGCAAAGCGATGGGACAGGGCAGCTCACCCCTCCACTTT